This TCR beta chain appears in the sequencing data of a study of T cells in Graves' hyperthyroidism and ophthalmopathy. Clinical symptoms, serum thyroxine and TRAb, thyroid ultrasound and orbital computed tomography together formed the diagnostic basis. The study's findings and limits: The authors' 13 V-J model separated ophthalmopathy from stable hyperthyroidism. Most thyroid-expanded clonotypes above 0.001 were also found in blood. Ophthalmopathy was predicted by the model a median of about 6.7 months ahead of onset.

Trimming removed 2 bases at V and 6 bases at J, with 11 bases between. Germline assignment: CDR1 LNHDA and CDR2 SQIVND (reference sequence). This CDR3 region has 14 residues. Comment on this clonotype: Its antigen is unidentified.

TCR beta CDR3 region amplification was performed from RNA transcripts. When the TCR CDR3 underwent first-round RT-PCR, the HTBI primer set was used. TCRdb re-called the multiplex PCR reads through MiXCR, storing one row per CDR3 protein. The repertoire holds over 500,000 distinct CDR3 sequences, with about 15% as singletons. The sample taken for sequencing was blood. This chain uses TRBV19 with TRBJ1-5; TRBD1 might be the D (6 bases). This clonotype was obtained from a woman younger than 30 with Graves' ophthalmopathy. The CDR3 sequence: CASSIQQGTQPQHF. The CDR3 DNA reads as TGTGCCAGTAGTATACAACAGGGAACTCAGCCCCAGCATTTT.